Below are 8 T cell receptor beta chains sequenced from a single sample in a study of T cells expressing NK-cell markers. TCRdb re-called the 5' RACE reads; every CDR3 protein appears as one record, without DNA. The listing contains around 470,000 distinct CDR3 sequences. Specimen: blood T cells: a sorted CD56 or NKG2C T cell subset, CD4+ or CD8+ T cells, or bulk PBMC T cells (not recorded which). The receptors were gathered from a woman aged 50 to 60 in good health.

This sequence joins TRBV29-1 and TRBJ2-4; the TCRdb D gene call, TRBD1, has no DNA to confirm it. CDR3 length: 12 residues. CDR1 is SQVTM, CDR2 ANQGSEA, per germline. The CDR3 reads CSVAPGGDIQYF.

The chain uses TRBV20-1 and TRBJ2-1. CDR3 size: 13 residues. The germline gives CDR1 DFQATT, CDR2 SNEGSKA (reference sequence). CDR3 protein: CSARDPRLNEQFF.

CDR3 loop: CASTLTSGSSSFEETQYF. V usage is TRBV12-3 or TRBV12-4 and J usage is TRBJ2-5; lacking DNA, the TRBD2 call made by TCRdb goes unchecked. This CDR3 is built from 18 residues.

V and J are TRBV19 and TRBJ2-2; TCRdb names TRBD1, which stays unverified in the absence of DNA. This CDR3 has 15 amino acids. Germline CDR1 is LNHDA and CDR2 is SQIVND (reference sequence). The CDR3 here is CASAPGHANTGELFF.

The V gene is TRBV12-3 or TRBV12-4, the J gene TRBJ2-1; without DNA, the TCRdb call of TRBD2 cannot be checked. The CDR3 contains 15 residues. This chain's CDR3 is CASSSLAGRRVGQFF.

The J gene is TRBJ2-1, the V gene TRBV7-9. This CDR3 spans 11 amino acids. From germline, CDR1 is SEHNR and CDR2 FQNEAQ (reference sequence). The CDR3 region is CAGNTVNEQFF.

This sequence joins TRBV27 and TRBJ1-2; TCRdb calls TRBD1, which cannot be checked without DNA. The CDR3 is 14 residues long. CDR1 and CDR2 from the germline V gene are MNHEY and SMNVEV (reference sequence). This CDR3 reads CAIWDQGGVDGYTF.

This chain connects TRBV5-1 to TRBJ1-1; TCRdb indicates TRBD1, and absent DNA this call remains unverified. Germline CDR1 is SGHRS and CDR2 is YFSETQ. The CDR3 loop spans 16 amino acids. The CDR3 sequence: CASSWTPMTGSTEAFF.